These 5 T cell receptor beta chains were sequenced from one sample in a study of T cells in Graves' hyperthyroidism and ophthalmopathy. Template material for amplifying TCR beta CDR3 regions consisted of RNA transcripts. The HTBI set primed first-round TCR CDR3 RT-PCR. MiXCR, run by TCRdb on the multiplex PCR reads, gives a single entry per CDR3 protein. In the table there are more than 500,000 distinct CDR3 sequences, roughly 50% of which are singletons. The sequencing input was peripheral blood or thyroid tissue (not recorded which). Receptors were obtained from an adult woman with Graves' disease, either hyperthyroidism or ophthalmopathy (not recorded which).

This clonotype was observed at least ten times. The chain couples TRBV5-8 to TRBJ2-7; D gene unclear. This CDR3 spans 15 amino acids. Germline V gene sequence: CDR1 SGHTS, CDR2 YDEGEE. The germline V and J ends were trimmed by 0 bases and 2 bases, with 12 bases remaining between them. The CDR3 bases are TGTGCCAGCAGCTTGGATTATGGCAGGACCTACGAGCAGTACTTC. This sequence encodes CASSLDYGRTYEQYF. Together with reference TRBV5-8 and TRBJ2-7, the CDR3 gives the full variable domain: EAGVTQSPTHLIKTRGQQATLRCSPISGHTSVYWYQQALGLGLQFLLWYDEGEERNRGNFPPRFSGRQFPNYSSELNVNALELEDSALYLCASSLDYGRTYEQYFGPGTRLTVT.

The rearrangement joins TRBV20-1 to TRBJ1-5; the D gene is possibly TRBD1 (5 bases). CDR1 is DFQATT and CDR2 is SNEGSKA in the germline V gene (reference sequence). The ends were cut back, 5 bases at V and 3 bases at J, with 11 bases in the middle. This CDR3 has 13 amino acids. The CDR3 loop is CSARGPFNQPQHF. CDR3 coding DNA: TGCAGTGCTCGGGGACCGTTCAATCAGCCCCAGCATTTT.

The chain carries TRBV7-2 and TRBJ1-6, with D uncertain. Germline CDR1 reads SGHTA; CDR2 reads FQGNSA. The CDR3 runs to 16 residues. Trimming removed 4 bases at V and 10 bases at J, with 20 bases between. This chain's CDR3 is CASSSDSSVGLSPLHF. As DNA, the CDR3 is TGTGCCAGCAGCTCGGACTCTTCGGTTGGTTTGTCACCCCTCCACTTT.

This chain links TRBV7-8 with TRBJ2-5, with D perhaps matching TRBD1 (5 bases). V was shortened by 5 bases and J by 6 bases, with 10 bases between the two germline ends. The CDR3 has 12 residues. CDR1 and CDR2 from the germline V gene are SGHVS and FQNEAQ. The CDR3 coding sequence is TGTGCCAGCAGCGCAGGGCCCCAGACCCAGTACTTC. This codes for CASSAGPQTQYF.

V usage is TRBV4-2 and J usage is TRBJ2-7; 10 bases align to TRBD1. In germline, CDR1 is LGHNA, CDR2 YNFKEQ. The CDR3 loop spans 17 amino acids. After removal of 2 bases from V and 3 bases from J, the junction contained 10 bases not matched to a gene. In DNA form, the CDR3 reads TGTGCCAGCAGCCAAAGAATCCGGGACAGGGGATACTACGAGCAGTACTTC. It translates to CASSQRIRDRGYYEQYF.